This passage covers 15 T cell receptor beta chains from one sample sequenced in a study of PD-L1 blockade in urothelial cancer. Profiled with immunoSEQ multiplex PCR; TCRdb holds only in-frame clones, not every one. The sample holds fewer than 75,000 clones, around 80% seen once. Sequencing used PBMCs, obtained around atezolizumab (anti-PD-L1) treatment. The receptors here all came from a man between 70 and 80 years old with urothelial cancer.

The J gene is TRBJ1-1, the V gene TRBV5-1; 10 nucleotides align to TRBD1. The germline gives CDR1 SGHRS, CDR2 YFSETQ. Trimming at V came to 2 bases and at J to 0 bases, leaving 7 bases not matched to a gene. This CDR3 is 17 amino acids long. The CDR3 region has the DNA TGCGCCAGCAGCTTCGTTGGGACAGGGGATATGAACACTGAAGCTTTCTTT. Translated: CASSFVGTGDMNTEAFF.

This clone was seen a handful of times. CDR3 loop: CASSLVTSQETQYF. CDR3 DNA: TGTGCCAGCAGCTTAGTGACTAGCCAAGAGACCCAGTACTTC. This chain uses TRBV7-6 with TRBJ2-5, with D perhaps matching TRBD2 (6 bases). Germline CDR1 SGHVS, CDR2 FNYEAQ. The CDR3 loop spans 14 amino acids. V was trimmed by 1 base and J by 1 base, leaving 7 bases between them.

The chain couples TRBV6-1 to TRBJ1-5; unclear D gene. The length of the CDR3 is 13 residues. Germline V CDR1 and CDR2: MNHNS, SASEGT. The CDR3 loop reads CAGGKIGYQPQHF. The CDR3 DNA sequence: TGTGCGGGAGGGAAAATAGGATATCAGCCCCAGCATTTT.

CDR3 in DNA: TGCGCCAGCAGCCAGGGGGAGACAGGGACTAGCACAGATACGCAGTATTTT. Translation: CASSQGETGTSTDTQYF. The chain carries TRBV4-1 and TRBJ2-3, with D possibly matching TRBD1 (7 bases). Trimming took 3 bases from V and 0 from J, leaving 16 bases between them. This CDR3 comprises 17 residues. Looked up from germline, CDR1 is MGHRA and CDR2 is YSYEKL.

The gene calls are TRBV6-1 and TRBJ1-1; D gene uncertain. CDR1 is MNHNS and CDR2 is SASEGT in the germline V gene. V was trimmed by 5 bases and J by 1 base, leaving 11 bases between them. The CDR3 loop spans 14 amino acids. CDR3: CASSPSGRNTEAFF. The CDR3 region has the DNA TGTGCCAGCAGTCCAAGCGGGCGGAACACTGAAGCTTTCTTT.

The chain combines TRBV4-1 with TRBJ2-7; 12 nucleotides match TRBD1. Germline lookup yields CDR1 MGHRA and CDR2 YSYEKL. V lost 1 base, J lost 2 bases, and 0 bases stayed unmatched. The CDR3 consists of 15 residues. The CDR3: CASSQGDRGPYEQYF. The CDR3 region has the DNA TGCGCCAGCAGCCAAGGGGACAGGGGGCCCTACGAGCAGTACTTC.

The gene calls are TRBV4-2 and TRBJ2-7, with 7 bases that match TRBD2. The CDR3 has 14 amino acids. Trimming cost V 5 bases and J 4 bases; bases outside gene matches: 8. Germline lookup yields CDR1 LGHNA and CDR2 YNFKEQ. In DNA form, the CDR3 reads TGTGCCAGCAGCTACCTAGCGGAGGGGTACGAGCAGTACTTC. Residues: CASSYLAEGYEQYF.

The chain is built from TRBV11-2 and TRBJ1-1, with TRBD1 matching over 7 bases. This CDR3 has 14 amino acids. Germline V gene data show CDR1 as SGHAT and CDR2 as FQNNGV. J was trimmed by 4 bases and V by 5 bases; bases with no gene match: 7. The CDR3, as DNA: TGTGCCAGCAGCCCCACAGGACAGGTCACTGAAGCTTTCTTT. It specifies CASSPTGQVTEAFF. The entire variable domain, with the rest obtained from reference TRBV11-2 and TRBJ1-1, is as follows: EAGVAQSPRYKIIEKRQSVAFWCNPISGHATLYWYQQILGQGPKLLIQFQNNGVVDDSQLPKDRFSAERLKGVDSTLKIQPAKLEDSAVYLCASSPTGQVTEAFFGQGTRLTVV.

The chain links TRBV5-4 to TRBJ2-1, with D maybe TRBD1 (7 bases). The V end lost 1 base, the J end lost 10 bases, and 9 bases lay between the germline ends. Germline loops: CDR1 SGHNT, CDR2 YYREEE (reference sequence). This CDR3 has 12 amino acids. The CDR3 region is CASSLSGGEQFF. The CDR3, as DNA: TGTGCCAGCAGCTTGTCAGGGGGGGAGCAGTTCTTC.

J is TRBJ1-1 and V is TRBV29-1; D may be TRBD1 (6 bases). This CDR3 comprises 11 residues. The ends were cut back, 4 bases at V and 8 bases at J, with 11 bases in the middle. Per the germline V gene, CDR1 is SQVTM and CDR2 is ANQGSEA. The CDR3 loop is CSVGFGTEAFF. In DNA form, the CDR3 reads TGCAGCGTTGGGTTTGGGACAGAAGCTTTCTTT.

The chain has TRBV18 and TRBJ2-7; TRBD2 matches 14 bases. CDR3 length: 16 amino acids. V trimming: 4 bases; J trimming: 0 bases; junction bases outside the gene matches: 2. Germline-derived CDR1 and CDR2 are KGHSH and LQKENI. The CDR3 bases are TGTGCCAGCTCACTTGGGACTAGCGGGAGCTCCTACGAGCAGTACTTC. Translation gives CASSLGTSGSSYEQYF. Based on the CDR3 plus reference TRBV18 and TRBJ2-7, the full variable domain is NAGVMQNPRHLVRRRGQEARLRCSPMKGHSHVYWYRQLPEEGLKFMVYLQKENIIDESGMPKERFSAEFPKEGPSILRIQQVVRGDSAAYFCASSLGTSGSSYEQYFGPGTRLTVT.

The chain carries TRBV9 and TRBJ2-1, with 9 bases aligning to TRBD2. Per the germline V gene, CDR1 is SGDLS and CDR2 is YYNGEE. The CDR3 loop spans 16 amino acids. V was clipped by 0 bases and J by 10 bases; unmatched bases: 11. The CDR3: CASSVDSSGRLDEQFF. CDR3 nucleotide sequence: TGTGCCAGCAGCGTAGACTCCAGCGGGAGGTTAGACGAGCAGTTCTTC.

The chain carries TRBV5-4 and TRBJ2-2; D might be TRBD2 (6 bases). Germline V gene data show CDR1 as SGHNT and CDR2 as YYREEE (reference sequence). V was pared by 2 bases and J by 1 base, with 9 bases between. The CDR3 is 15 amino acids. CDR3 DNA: TGTGCCAGCAGCTTCGGGACTTGGAACACCGGGGAGCTGTTTTTT. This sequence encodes CASSFGTWNTGELFF. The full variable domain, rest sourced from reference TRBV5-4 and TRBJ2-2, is ETGVTQSPTHLIKTRGQQVTLRCSSQSGHNTVSWYQQALGQGPQFIFQYYREEENGRGNFPPRFSGLQFPNYSSELNVNALELDDSALYLCASSFGTWNTGELFFGEGSRLTVL.

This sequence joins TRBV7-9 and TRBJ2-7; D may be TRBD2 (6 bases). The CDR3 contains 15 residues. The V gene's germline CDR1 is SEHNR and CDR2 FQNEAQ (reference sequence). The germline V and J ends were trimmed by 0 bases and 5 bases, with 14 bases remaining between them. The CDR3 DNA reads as TGTGCCAGCAGCTTAGCGGGAGGTTTTGCCAACGAGCAGTACTTC. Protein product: CASSLAGGFANEQYF.

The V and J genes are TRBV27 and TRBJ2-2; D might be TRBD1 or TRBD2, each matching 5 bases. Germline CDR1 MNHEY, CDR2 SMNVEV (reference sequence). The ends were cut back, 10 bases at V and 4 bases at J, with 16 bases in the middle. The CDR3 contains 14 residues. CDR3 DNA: TGTGCCACCAGGGAGAATATCGGCACCGGGGAGCTGTTTTTT. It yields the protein CATRENIGTGELFF.